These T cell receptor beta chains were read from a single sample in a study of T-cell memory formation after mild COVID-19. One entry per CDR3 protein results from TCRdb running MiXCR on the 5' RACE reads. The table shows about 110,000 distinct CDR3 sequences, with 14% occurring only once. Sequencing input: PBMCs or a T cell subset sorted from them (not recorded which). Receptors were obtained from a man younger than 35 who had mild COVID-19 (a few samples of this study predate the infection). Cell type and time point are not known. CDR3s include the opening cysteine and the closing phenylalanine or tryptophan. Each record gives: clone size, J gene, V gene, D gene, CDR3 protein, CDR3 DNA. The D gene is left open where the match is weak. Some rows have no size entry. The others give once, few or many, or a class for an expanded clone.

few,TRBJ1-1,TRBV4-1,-,CASSQVIAGKGTEAFF,TGCGCCAGCAGCCAAGTAATAGCAGGGAAGGGCACTGAAGCTTTCTTT
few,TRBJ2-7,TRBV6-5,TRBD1,CASSYWDRGPGYEQYF,TGTGCCAGCAGTTATTGGGACAGGGGGCCTGGGTACGAGCAGTACTTC
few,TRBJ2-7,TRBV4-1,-,CASSQEPAPEQYF,TGCGCCAGCAGCCAAGAACCGGCACCCGAGCAGTACTTC
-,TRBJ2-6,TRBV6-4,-,CASSDDPSGANVLTF,TGTGCCAGCAGTGACGACCCTTCTGGGGCCAACGTCCTGACTTTC
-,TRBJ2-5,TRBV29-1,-,CSDQIEIGTQYF,TGCAGCGACCAAATAGAAATTGGGACCCAGTACTTC
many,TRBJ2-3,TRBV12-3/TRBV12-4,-,CASSPYLKRTDTQYF,TGTGCCAGCAGTCCATACTTAAAGCGCACAGATACGCAGTATTTT
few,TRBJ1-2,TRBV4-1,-,CASSQDPSSPYGYTF,TGCGCCAGCAGCCAAGATCCTTCATCCCCCTATGGCTACACCTTC
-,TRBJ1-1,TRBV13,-,CASSPRAGARMNTEAFF,TGTGCCAGCAGCCCCAGGGCAGGGGCGCGGATGAACACTGAAGCTTTCTTT
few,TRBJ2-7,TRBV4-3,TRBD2,CASSQDLGEGPSYEQYF,TGCGCCAGCAGCCAGGACCTCGGGGAGGGACCATCCTACGAGCAGTACTTC
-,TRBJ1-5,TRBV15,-,CATSTRLNQPQHF,TGTGCCACCAGCACCAGACTCAATCAGCCCCAGCATTTT
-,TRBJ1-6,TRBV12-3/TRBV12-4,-,CASSLLGNNNSPLHF,TGTGCCAGCAGTTTACTAGGGAACAATAATTCACCCCTCCACTTT
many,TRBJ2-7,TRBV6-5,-,CASSYRAGEQYF,TGTGCCAGCAGTTACAGGGCTGGCGAGCAGTACTTC
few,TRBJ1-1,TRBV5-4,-,CASSSAGNLAEAFF,TGTGCCAGCAGCTCCGCAGGGAATTTGGCTGAAGCTTTCTTT
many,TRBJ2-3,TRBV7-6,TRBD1,CASQAGTEGWGTDTQYF,TGTGCCAGCCAAGCAGGGACAGAGGGCTGGGGTACAGATACGCAGTATTTT
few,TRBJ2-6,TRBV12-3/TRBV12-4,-,CASSDGAHVLTF,TGTGCCAGCAGTGATGGGGCCCACGTCCTGACTTTC
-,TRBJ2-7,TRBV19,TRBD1,CASSITGQGAYHEQYF,TGTGCCAGTAGTATAACTGGACAGGGGGCTTACCACGAGCAGTACTTC
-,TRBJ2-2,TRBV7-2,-,CASSERAGELFF,TGTGCCAGCAGCGAAAGGGCCGGGGAGCTGTTTTTT
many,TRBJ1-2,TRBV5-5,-,CASSLWDGPGGYTF,TGTGCCAGCAGCCTCTGGGACGGGCCGGGGGGCTACACCTTC
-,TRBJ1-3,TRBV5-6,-,CASSSSNTIYF,TGTGCCAGCAGCTCTAGTAACACCATATATTTT
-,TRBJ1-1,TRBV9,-,CASSPGGESNTEAFF,TGTGCCAGCAGCCCCGGAGGGGAATCAAACACTGAAGCTTTCTTT
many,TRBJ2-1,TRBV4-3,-,CASSQGTAAYNEQFF,TGCGCCAGCAGCCAAGGGACGGCAGCATACAATGAGCAGTTCTTC
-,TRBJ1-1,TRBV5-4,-,CASSYVGVNTEAFF,TGTGCCAGCAGCTACGTCGGGGTGAACACTGAAGCTTTCTTT
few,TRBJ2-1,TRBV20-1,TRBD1,CSARALDRAGKTHYNEQFF,TGCAGTGCTAGAGCTCTGGACAGGGCTGGTAAGACTCACTACAATGAGCAGTTCTTC